By frequency, the clone carrying this TCR beta chain is medium-sized (0.01 to 0.1%). The antigen is unknown. The sample originates from a study of cytomegalovirus exposure and HLA in healthy donors. Study findings and constraints: There were reportedly fewer N-insertions in an Asian-associated ancestry cluster than the roughly 670-donor mean, in a later analysis. Productive rates of about 87% or about 30% were seen for most TCR beta V segments in an earlier analysis. Beyond CMV serostatus, there was no information to go on about immune exposure. It was about 150 TCR beta chains that were listed as cytomegalovirus-associated.

Trimming pared 5 bases from V and 0 bases from J, leaving 13 bases between. Germline V gene data show CDR1 as SEHNR and CDR2 as FQNEAQ (reference sequence). CDR3 size: 15 residues. Vbeta (60) and Jbeta (13) primers were used in the PCR. Here immunoSEQ multiplex PCR was the method, and the copy in TCRdb shows in-frame clones only, minus some. In all, the sample yields about 120,000 clones. The clonotype originates from a man between 18 and 29 years old in good health and CMV-seronegative. The chain has TRBV7-9 and TRBJ1-1, with TRBD1 as a possible D gene (5 bases). The sample comprised PBMCs. CDR3 in amino acids: CASSGTGGMNTEAFF. Here the CDR3 DNA reads TGTGCCAGCAGCGGAACAGGTGGGATGAACACTGAAGCTTTCTTT.